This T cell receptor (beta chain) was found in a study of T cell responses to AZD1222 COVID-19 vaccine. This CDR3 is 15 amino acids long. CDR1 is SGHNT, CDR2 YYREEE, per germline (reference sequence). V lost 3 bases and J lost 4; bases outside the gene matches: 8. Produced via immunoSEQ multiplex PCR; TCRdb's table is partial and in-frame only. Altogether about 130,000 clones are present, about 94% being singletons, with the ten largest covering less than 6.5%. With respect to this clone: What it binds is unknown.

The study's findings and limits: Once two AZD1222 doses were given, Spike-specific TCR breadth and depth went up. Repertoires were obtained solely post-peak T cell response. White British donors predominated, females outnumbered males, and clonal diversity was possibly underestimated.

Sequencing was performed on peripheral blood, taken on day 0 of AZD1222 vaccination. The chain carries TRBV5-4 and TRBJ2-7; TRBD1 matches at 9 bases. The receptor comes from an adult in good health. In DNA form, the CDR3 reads TGTGCCAGCAGCTCAACAGGGGGCGACGGGTACGAGCAGTACTTC. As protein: CASSSTGGDGYEQYF.